The text below deals with one T cell receptor beta chain. What it binds is not known. Every TCR cDNA molecule bore its own unique molecular identifier. TCRdb called the 5' RACE reads again in MiXCR, with one record for every CDR3 protein. The sample carries about 9,800 distinct CDR3 sequences, roughly 54% recorded once. The sample comes from a study of spatial heterogeneity in lung cancer. Study results and limitations: Mutation counts in tumors were tracked by counts of expanded intratumoral alpha and beta TCRs.

As for time point: sample taken at primary tumor resection. The donors comprised about 65 untreated early-stage non-small cell lung cancer patients. The CDR3 is 13 amino acids. CDR1 is LNHDA, CDR2 SQIVND, per germline (reference sequence). Trimming at V came to 7 bases and at J to 2 bases, leaving 3 bases not matched to a gene. This clonotype was sampled from a female donor with early-stage non-small cell lung cancer. This specimen consisted of lung tumor tissue, obtained at surgery. V gene TRBV19 combines with J gene TRBJ2-3; 7 nucleotides align to TRBD1. Here the CDR3 DNA reads TGTGCCAGTACACAGGGGAACACAGATACGCAGTATTTT. Translation gives CASTQGNTDTQYF.